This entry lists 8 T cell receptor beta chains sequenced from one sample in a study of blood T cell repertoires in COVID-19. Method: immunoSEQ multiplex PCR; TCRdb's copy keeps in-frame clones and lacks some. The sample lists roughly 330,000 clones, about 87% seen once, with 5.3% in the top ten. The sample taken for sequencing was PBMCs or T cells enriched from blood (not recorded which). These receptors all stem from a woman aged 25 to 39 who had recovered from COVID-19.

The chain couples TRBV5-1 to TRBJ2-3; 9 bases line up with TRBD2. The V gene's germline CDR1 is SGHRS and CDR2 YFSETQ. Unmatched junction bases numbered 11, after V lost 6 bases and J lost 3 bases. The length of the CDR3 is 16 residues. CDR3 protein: CASTARRGGVTDTQYF. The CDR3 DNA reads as TGCGCCAGCACCGCGCGGCGGGGGGGAGTAACAGATACGCAGTATTTT.

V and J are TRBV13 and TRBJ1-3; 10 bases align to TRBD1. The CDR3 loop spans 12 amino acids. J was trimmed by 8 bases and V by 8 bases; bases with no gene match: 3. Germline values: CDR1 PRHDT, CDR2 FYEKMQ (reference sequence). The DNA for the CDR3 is TGTGCCAGCGACGGACAGGGGGACACCATATATTTT. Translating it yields CASDGQGDTIYF.

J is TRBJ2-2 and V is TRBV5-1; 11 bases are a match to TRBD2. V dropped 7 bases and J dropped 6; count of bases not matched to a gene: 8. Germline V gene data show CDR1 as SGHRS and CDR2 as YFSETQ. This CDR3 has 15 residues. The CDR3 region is CASATRLAGPGELFF. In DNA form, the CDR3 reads TGCGCCAGCGCTACTCGACTAGCGGGACCCGGGGAGCTGTTTTTT.

The chain's CDR3 is CASSPTRGRGAEGYTF. As DNA, the CDR3 is TGTGCCAGCAGCCCAACCAGAGGGAGGGGCGCGGAGGGCTACACCTTC. The chain joins TRBV5-4 to TRBJ1-2; tentatively, D is TRBD1 (5 bases). The V and J ends lost 4 bases and 8 bases respectively, with 24 bases between them. From germline, CDR1 is SGHNT and CDR2 YYREEE (reference sequence). The CDR3 runs to 16 residues.

DNA for the CDR3: TGTGCCAGCAGCCGCGGTGGGGGAGGCTCCTACAATGAGCAGTTCTTC. Translated: CASSRGGGGSYNEQFF. The gene calls are TRBV7-8 and TRBJ2-1; D is perhaps TRBD2 (6 bases). V lost 5 bases and J lost 0, with 14 bases in between. CDR3 length: 16 amino acids. The germline gives CDR1 SGHVS, CDR2 FQNEAQ.

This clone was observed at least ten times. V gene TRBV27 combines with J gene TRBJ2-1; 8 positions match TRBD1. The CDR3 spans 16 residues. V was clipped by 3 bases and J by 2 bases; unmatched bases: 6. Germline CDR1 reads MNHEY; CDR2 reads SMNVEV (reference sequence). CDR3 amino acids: CASSFGQGPPYNEQFF. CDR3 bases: TGTGCCAGCAGTTTCGGACAGGGCCCACCCTACAATGAGCAGTTCTTC.

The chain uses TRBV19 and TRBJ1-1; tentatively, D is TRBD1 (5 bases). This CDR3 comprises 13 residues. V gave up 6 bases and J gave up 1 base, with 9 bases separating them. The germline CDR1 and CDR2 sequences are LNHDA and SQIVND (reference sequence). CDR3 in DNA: TGTGCCAGTAGCCAGGGCGAGAACACTGAAGCTTTCTTT. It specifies CASSQGENTEAFF. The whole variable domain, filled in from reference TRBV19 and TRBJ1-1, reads DGGITQSPKYLFRKEGQNVTLSCEQNLNHDAMYWYRQDPGQGLRLIYYSQIVNDFQKGDIAEGYSVSREKKESFPLTVTSAQKNPTAFYLCASSQGENTEAFFGQGTRLTVV.

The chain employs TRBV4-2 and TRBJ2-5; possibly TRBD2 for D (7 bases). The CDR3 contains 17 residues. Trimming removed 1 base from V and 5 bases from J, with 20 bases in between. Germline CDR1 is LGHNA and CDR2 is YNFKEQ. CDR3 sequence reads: CASSQAQLGGLGETQYF. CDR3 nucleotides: TGTGCCAGCAGCCAAGCGCAACTCGGGGGGCTAGGGGAGACCCAGTACTTC.